This T cell receptor beta chain emerged from a study of graft-versus-host responses after intestinal transplantation. Overall study findings and caveats: Recipient marrow harbored GvH clones, some of which surfaced first in ileum or blood. Among circulating GvH clones, peak levels were associated with early post-transplant declines in HvG clones.

Generated by immunoSEQ multiplex PCR, the TCRdb table keeps only in-frame clones and is missing some. The table has around 54,000 clones, about 90% seen once. Remarks on this clone: What it recognizes is unknown.

The sequenced sample was PBMCs, obtained 650 to 680 days after intestinal transplant. The receptor's source is a human patient who received an intestinal transplant, so some T cells may come from the graft donor.

CDR3 loop: CASSHDREYSPLHF. In DNA, the CDR3 is TGTGCCAGCAGCCACGACAGGGAATATTCACCCCTCCACTTT. This chain connects TRBV7-2 to TRBJ1-6, with 7 bases aligning to TRBD1. The V segment lost 5 bases and the J segment 8 bases; nucleotides outside the gene matches: 6. This CDR3 region has 14 residues. CDR1 is SGHTA and CDR2 is FQGNSA in the germline V gene.